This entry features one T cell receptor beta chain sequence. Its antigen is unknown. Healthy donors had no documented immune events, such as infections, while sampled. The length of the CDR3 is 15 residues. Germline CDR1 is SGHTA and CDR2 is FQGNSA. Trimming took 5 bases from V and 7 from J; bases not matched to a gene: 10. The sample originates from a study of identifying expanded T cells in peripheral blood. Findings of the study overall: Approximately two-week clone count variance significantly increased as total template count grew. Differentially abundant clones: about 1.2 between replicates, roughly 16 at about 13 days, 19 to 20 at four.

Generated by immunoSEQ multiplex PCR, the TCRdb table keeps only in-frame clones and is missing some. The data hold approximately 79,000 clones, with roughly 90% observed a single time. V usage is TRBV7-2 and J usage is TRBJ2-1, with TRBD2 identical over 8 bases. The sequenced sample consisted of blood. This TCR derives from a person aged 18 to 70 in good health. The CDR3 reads CASSLGTSSWNEQFF. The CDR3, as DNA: TGTGCCAGCAGCCTTGGGACTAGTTCATGGAATGAGCAGTTCTTC.